The rows below give T cell receptor beta chains drawn from one sample of a study of regulatory T cells in long-lasting Graves disease. MiXCR was run by TCRdb on the multiplex PCR reads, yielding one entry per CDR3 protein. The data contain 360,000 or so distinct CDR3 sequences, roughly 24% of them singletons. The sequenced sample was peripheral blood mononuclear cells (PBMCs), obtained when the disease was refractory, from a patient treated with antithyroid drugs. The receptors were gathered from a woman between 40 and 55 years old with Graves disease. The CDR3 runs from the conserved cysteine through the conserved F or W. Fields, in order: D gene, clone size, V gene, J gene, CDR3 DNA, CDR3 protein. The D gene is left open where the match is weak. The listing skips clone size in some rows; elsewhere it reads once, few, many or a size class.

-,-,TRBV30,TRBJ1-2,TGTGCCTGGAGTGTAGGAGGAGGGGCCGGAGGTGGCTACACCTTC,CAWSVGGGAGGGYTF
-,many,TRBV28,TRBJ2-7,TGTGCCAGCAGTTTATGGACAGGGACTAGCTACGAGCAGTACTTC,CASSLWTGTSYEQYF
-,-,TRBV18,TRBJ1-4,TGTGCCAGCTCACCAGACGGGGGTAAACTGTTTTTT,CASSPDGGKLFF
-,-,TRBV14,TRBJ2-5,TGTGCCAACAGCCAAGGGTGGGTAGGAGAGACCCAGTACTTC,CANSQGWVGETQYF
-,few,TRBV10-3,TRBJ2-5,TGTGCCATCAGTGCAGGGGCCCCCCAAGAGACCCAGTACTTC,CAISAGAPQETQYF
-,many,TRBV7-9,TRBJ1-1,TGTGCCAGCAGCTTGGAGACGAACACTGAAGCTTTCTTT,CASSLETNTEAFF
-,-,TRBV28,TRBJ1-2,TGTGCCAGCAGGCGTAGGGCCCTCTATGGCTACACCTTC,CASRRRALYGYTF
TRBD1,-,TRBV5-1,TRBJ1-6,TGCGCCAGCAGCTTAGGACAGGGGGCTCCACCCCTCCACTTT,CASSLGQGAPPLHF
TRBD1,-,TRBV29-1,TRBJ2-7,TGCAGCGTTGCCCCGGGACAGGGGCTTCGAGAGCAGTACTTC,CSVAPGQGLREQYF
TRBD2,-,TRBV28,TRBJ2-3,TGTGCCAGCAGTCCTAGGACTAGCGGGCAGCCCAGATCGGGTACGCAGTATTTT,CASSPRTSGQPRSGTQYF
-,few,TRBV5-5,TRBJ2-7,TGTGCCAGCAGCTTGGAAGGACACCCAAGGAGCTCCTACGAGCAGTACTTC,CASSLEGHPRSSYEQYF
-,few,TRBV7-9,TRBJ2-5,TGTGCCAGCAGCTCGATCAAACTCCCAGCATTGGAGTACTTC,CASSSIKLPALEYF
-,few,TRBV29-1,TRBJ2-5,TGCAGCGTTGTCGGGAACGTCGGTGAGACCCAGTACTTC,CSVVGNVGETQYF
TRBD2,many,TRBV28,TRBJ2-2,TGTGCCAGCAGTTTACTTTCTAGCGGGACTTTAGCCGGGGAGCTGTTTTTT,CASSLLSSGTLAGELFF
-,many,TRBV28,TRBJ2-7,TGTGCCAGCAGCCGCGACGGTCACCCGGGGGAGCAGTACTTC,CASSRDGHPGEQYF
-,many,TRBV28,TRBJ1-5,TGTGCCAGCAGTTATCGAGGCCCCGCGAGCAATCAGCCCCAGCATTTT,CASSYRGPASNQPQHF
-,many,TRBV28,TRBJ1-6,TGTGCCAGCGCACCTAGCTCCTATAATTCACCCCTCCACTTT,CASAPSSYNSPLHF
-,many,TRBV20-1,TRBJ2-2,TGCAGTGCTAGATCGGCAGCGAACACCGGGGAGCTGTTTTTT,CSARSAANTGELFF
-,-,TRBV15,TRBJ1-5,TGTGCCACCAGCTCCGACGTAGGGGGTCAGCCCCAGCATTTT,CATSSDVGGQPQHF
TRBD2,-,TRBV20-1,TRBJ2-3,TGCAGTGCTAGTAAAGAGGGACTAGCCGTCCCAGATACGCAGTATTTT,CSASKEGLAVPDTQYF
TRBD2,once,TRBV12-3/TRBV12-4,TRBJ2-7,TGTGCCAGCAGGCACGGGAGGGTCGGGACCCATCGGGAGTTTTGGGACGAGCAGTACTTC,CASRHGRVGTHREFWDEQYF
-,many,TRBV28,TRBJ1-1,TGTGCCAGCATCAAACAGGGGAACACTGAAGCTTTCTTT,CASIKQGNTEAFF
-,-,TRBV28,TRBJ1-2,TGTGCCAGCAGCCCCCATCCCCGCTATGGCTACACCTTC,CASSPHPRYGYTF
-,-,TRBV7-9,TRBJ1-1,TGTGCCAGCAGACCCCTTTGGAGGTCGAACACTGAAGCTTTCTTT,CASRPLWRSNTEAFF
TRBD1,-,TRBV4-1,TRBJ2-7,TGCGCCAGCAGCCAAGTATCTACAGGGGGAAGGTACGAGCAGTACTTC,CASSQVSTGGRYEQYF
-,many,TRBV28,TRBJ2-7,TGTGCCAGCAGTTTCTTGGGGGTAGACGAGCAGTACTTC,CASSFLGVDEQYF
TRBD1,many,TRBV7-9,TRBJ1-4,TGTGCCAGCAGCTTAACAGGGGACGAAGAAAAACTGTTTTTT,CASSLTGDEEKLFF
-,many,TRBV12-3/TRBV12-4,TRBJ1-6,TGTGCCAGCAGTTTCCCGCAGGTACCTGGGAATTCACCCCTCCACTTT,CASSFPQVPGNSPLHF
-,-,TRBV14,TRBJ1-6,TGTGCCAGCAGCGAAGGACACCTGGGCTCCTATAATTCACCCCTCCACTTT,CASSEGHLGSYNSPLHF
-,few,TRBV7-9,TRBJ2-4,TGTGCCAGCGGCAGGGGAGGATCTGGAAACATTCAGTACTTC,CASGRGGSGNIQYF
TRBD2,many,TRBV24-1,TRBJ2-5,TGTGCCACCAGTCCAGCGGGAGGATACGAGACCCAGTACTTC,CATSPAGGYETQYF
-,few,TRBV20-1,TRBJ2-5,TGCAGTGCTAGTCCCTATGGGAGGCCCCCCCAAGAGACCCAGTACTTC,CSASPYGRPPQETQYF
TRBD1,many,TRBV12-3/TRBV12-4,TRBJ1-2,TGTGCCAGCAGTCGGGGACAGCTACTCCCCTATGGCTACACCTTC,CASSRGQLLPYGYTF
-,many,TRBV28,TRBJ2-7,TGTGCCAGCAGCCCTATGTCCCGGGACTTCTACGAGCAGTACTTC,CASSPMSRDFYEQYF
-,few,TRBV6-2/TRBV6-3,TRBJ2-1,TGTGCCAACCACGAAAACCGACGGACACGGACCTATGAGCAGTTCTTC,CANHENRRTRTYEQFF
-,many,TRBV28,TRBJ1-1,TGTGCCAGCAGTTTTGAGGGGGTACGACACAGTGAAGCTTTCTTT,CASSFEGVRHSEAFF
TRBD1,-,TRBV13,TRBJ2-7,TGTGCCAGCAGCCCCGGACAGGGGAGAACTCTCGAGCAGTACTTC,CASSPGQGRTLEQYF
-,few,TRBV6-5,TRBJ2-1,TGTGCCAGCAGTTATATACAGGGTTTCGATGAGCAGTTCTTC,CASSYIQGFDEQFF
TRBD1,many,TRBV20-1,TRBJ1-2,TGCAGTGCTCAGACAGGGATGAGCGGCTACACCTTC,CSAQTGMSGYTF
-,many,TRBV12-3/TRBV12-4,TRBJ1-3,TGTGCCAGCAGTCCCCAGGAACTCGCTGGAAACACCATATATTTT,CASSPQELAGNTIYF
TRBD1,few,TRBV29-1,TRBJ1-2,TGCAGCGGGGGGACAGGGTCTGACTATGGCTACACCTTC,CSGGTGSDYGYTF
TRBD2,few,TRBV28,TRBJ2-3,TGTGCCAGCAGTCTCCGTACTAGCGGCCTTAGAGATACGCAGTATTTT,CASSLRTSGLRDTQYF
-,many,TRBV28,TRBJ1-2,TGTGCCAGCAGTTCGCTCACAGGGCCGATGGGGTATGGCTACACCTTC,CASSSLTGPMGYGYTF
-,many,TRBV11-2,TRBJ2-7,TGTGCCAGCAGCTTACTGCCGACCACCCGGGACCACGAGCAGTACTTC,CASSLLPTTRDHEQYF
TRBD2,many,TRBV7-3,TRBJ2-2,TGTGCCAGCAGCCCGGGGACTAGCCGGGGATACACCGGGGAGCTGTTTTTT,CASSPGTSRGYTGELFF
-,-,TRBV7-9,TRBJ2-7,TGTGCCAGCAGCTTAGGGTGGGAGACCGAGCAGTACTTC,CASSLGWETEQYF
TRBD2,-,TRBV6-1,TRBJ2-5,TGTGCCAGCAGCCCCCGAGTAGCGGGAGTAGCCCAGTACTTC,CASSPRVAGVAQYF
TRBD1,few,TRBV5-1,TRBJ1-2,TGCGCCAGCAGCTCCTCGAGATCCGGGACAGGCGTCCCCTTGGGGGGCTACACCTTC,CASSSSRSGTGVPLGGYTF
-,few,TRBV2,TRBJ1-5,TGTGCCAGCAGCCGACTAATTACTCAGCCCCAGCATTTT,CASSRLITQPQHF
-,-,TRBV16,TRBJ1-1,TGTGCCAGCAGCCAAGGCATGTACACTGAAGCTTTCTTT,CASSQGMYTEAFF
TRBD2,few,TRBV11-2,TRBJ2-1,TGTGCCAGCAAGTATGGGACTACAAAGGGGTATGAGCAGTTCTTC,CASKYGTTKGYEQFF
-,-,TRBV5-4,TRBJ2-7,TGTGCCAGCAGCTTGCAGGGACTCGAGCAGTACTTC,CASSLQGLEQYF
TRBD1,-,TRBV4-1,TRBJ2-5,TGCGCCAGCAGCCAACCGGACAGGGGAAGGCAGACCCAGTACTTC,CASSQPDRGRQTQYF
TRBD2,many,TRBV20-1,TRBJ2-7,TGCAGTGCTAGAGATGGCGGGAGTGTAGGGTACGAGCAGTACTTC,CSARDGGSVGYEQYF
-,many,TRBV28,TRBJ2-1,TGTGCCAGCAGTACACACCGTAGCGGCCGTCTCAATGAGCAGTTCTTC,CASSTHRSGRLNEQFF
-,few,TRBV19,TRBJ1-2,TGTGCCAGCGGACGGAGTTATGGCTACACCTTC,CASGRSYGYTF